This T cell receptor (beta chain) derives from a study of blood T cell repertoires in COVID-19. The overall study: From the United States, Italy and Spain came samples of acute and convalescent COVID-19. The cDNA or gDNA used as material had been derived from T cells, B-cell-depleted T cells, or PBMCs.

As processed by the authors: Reference gene primer amplification in the assay estimated nucleated cell counts. Repertoires were generated with immunoSEQ multiplex PCR, while TCRdb's copy carries only in-frame clones and drops some. That table gives V, J and clone size, and the DNA gave D and trimming. Found here are 100,000 or so clones, more than 80% of them singletons; the top ten hold 3.5% to 5.5%. Germline V gene sequence: CDR1 SGDLS, CDR2 YYNGEE. The J segment lost 4 bases and the V segment lost 1 base, leaving 8 bases of the junction unmatched. CDR3 size: 16 residues. Sequencing used peripheral blood. This receptor was taken from a human donor in a cohort sampled during active COVID-19. The J gene is TRBJ2-3, the V gene TRBV9, with TRBD2 identical over 8 bases. The CDR3 here is CASSVSGTSGADTQYF. DNA for the CDR3: TGTGCCAGCAGCGTATCAGGGACTAGTGGCGCAGATACGCAGTATTTT.